This is a list of T cell receptor beta chains from one sample in a study of blood T cell repertoires in COVID-19. TCRdb's table, derived via immunoSEQ multiplex PCR, lists solely in-frame clones and lacks some. The sample contains roughly 37,000 clones, about three quarters of which appear only once. Sample: peripheral blood. The receptors come from a man aged 55 to 69 with active COVID-19. Each CDR3 is given with its conserved first and last residue. Fields, in order: clone size, V gene, J gene, D gene, CDR3 DNA, CDR3 protein. A D gene is named only where the DNA matches it firmly. The size entry is marked missing in some rows and otherwise reads once, few, many or a size class.

few	TRBV30	TRBJ1-4	TRBD1	TGTGCCTGGTCACCCGCCAGGGGGCGAACTAATGAAAAACTGTTTTTT	CAWSPARGRTNEKLFF
.	TRBV5-5	TRBJ1-2	.	TGTGCCAGCAGCTTGGTTGGGACACCGGATGGGGGCTACACCTTC	CASSLVGTPDGGYTF
.	TRBV10-3	TRBJ2-1	.	TGTGCCACCACGGTTGGACGTGAGGGGGATGAGCAGTTCTTC	CATTVGREGDEQFF
.	TRBV6-5	TRBJ2-6	TRBD2	TGTGCCAGCTCGCAAGCGGGGGGGGCCAACGTCCTGACTTTC	CASSQAGGANVLTF
.	TRBV6-2/TRBV6-3	TRBJ1-1	TRBD1	TGTGCCAGCAGTTACGTGGGACAGGGAAGAGCTTTCTTT	CASSYVGQGRAFF
.	TRBV5-6	TRBJ2-2	.	TGTGCCAGCAGCTGGGGGGGACAGGCCTCCACCGGGGAGCTGTTTTTT	CASSWGGQASTGELFF
.	TRBV7-8	TRBJ2-3	TRBD2	TGTGCCAGCAGCCCCCGGGGCGGGGGGGCCCTTGCAGATACGCAGTATTTT	CASSPRGGGALADTQYF
.	TRBV7-2	TRBJ1-1	.	TGTGCCAGCTCCTCAGGGCTACAGAACACTGAAGCTTTCTTT	CASSSGLQNTEAFF
.	TRBV9	TRBJ2-5	.	TGTGCCAGCAGCGTAGCGGGTTGGTACCAAGAGACCCAGTACTTC	CASSVAGWYQETQYF
.	TRBV6-5	TRBJ2-7	TRBD1	TGTGCCAGCAGGGGTGGACAGGGGGCAAAGAACGAGCAGTACTTC	CASRGGQGAKNEQYF
.	TRBV28	TRBJ1-4	TRBD1	TGTGCCATTCTAACCCGAGGACAGGGGGCGCGGAATGAAAAACTGTTTTTT	CAILTRGQGARNEKLFF
.	TRBV7-2	TRBJ1-4	.	TGTGCCAGCAGCCGTGACAGGGAAAAACTGTTTTTT	CASSRDREKLFF
.	TRBV11-2	TRBJ2-2	TRBD2	TGTGCCAGCAGCTTAGATCTGGCTAGCGGACTTACCGGGGAGCTGTTTTTT	CASSLDLASGLTGELFF
.	TRBV6-2/TRBV6-3	TRBJ2-7	TRBD1	TGTGCCAGCAGTTACGCAGGGGGCAGCTACGAGCAGTACTTC	CASSYAGGSYEQYF
.	TRBV28	TRBJ2-7	.	TGTGCCAGCAGTCCGCGGTCGCTACCCTACGAGCAGTACTTC	CASSPRSLPYEQYF
.	TRBV30	TRBJ1-1	.	TGTGCCTGGACCCCAACCCATTCCTCTAAAGCTTTCTTT	CAWTPTHSSKAFF
.	TRBV7-3	TRBJ2-2	TRBD1	TGTGCCAGCAGCTTAGGGACAGGGAACACCGGGGAGCTGTTTTTT	CASSLGTGNTGELFF
.	TRBV29-1	TRBJ2-3	.	TGCAGCGTCCGCGCCGGGATCAGCTCAGATACGCAGTATTTT	CSVRAGISSDTQYF
.	TRBV27	TRBJ2-7	.	TGTGCCAGCAGTCCCGGGAGTAACTACGAGCAGTACTTC	CASSPGSNYEQYF
.	TRBV4-1	TRBJ2-1	.	TGCGCCAGCAGCCAAGAAGTTGGGGGCGGTGAGCAGTTCTTC	CASSQEVGGGEQFF
few	TRBV2	TRBJ1-2	TRBD1	TGTGCCAGCAGCGAAGACAGGGGAGATGGCTACACCTTC	CASSEDRGDGYTF
.	TRBV6-1	TRBJ1-1	.	TGTGCCAGCAGTGAAGCCCTGGGAGTCACTGAAGCTTTCTTT	CASSEALGVTEAFF
.	TRBV7-2	TRBJ1-5	.	TGTGCCAGCAGCTTAGACGTCGGGAACGAGCATTTT	CASSLDVGNEHF
.	TRBV18	TRBJ2-5	TRBD1	TGTGCCAGCTCACCACCTACAGGGGTCCAAGAGACCCAGTACTTC	CASSPPTGVQETQYF
few	TRBV7-2	TRBJ2-7	TRBD1	TGTGCCAGCAGCTGGGGACAGGGGAACTCCTACGAGCAGTACTTC	CASSWGQGNSYEQYF
.	TRBV28	TRBJ2-1	TRBD2	TGTGCCACCTCCCCCTTCCTAGCGGACAATGAGCAGTTCTTC	CATSPFLADNEQFF
.	TRBV6-2/TRBV6-3	TRBJ1-5	TRBD1	TGTGCCAGCAGCCACGACAGGGAAGGACAGCCCCAGCATTTT	CASSHDREGQPQHF
.	TRBV4-1	TRBJ2-1	TRBD1	TGCGCCAGCAGCCGCCTTCCCCGGACAGGGGATGAGCAGTTCTTC	CASSRLPRTGDEQFF
.	TRBV6-4	TRBJ1-2	TRBD1	TGTGCCAGCAGTGATGGGACAGGGGCTTATGGCTACACCTTC	CASSDGTGAYGYTF
.	TRBV5-4	TRBJ1-1	.	TGTGCCAGCAGCTTGGACAGCCAGTTGGTAGCTTTCTTT	CASSLDSQLVAFF
.	TRBV30	TRBJ1-6	.	TGTGCCTGGAGTGTACTAGCAGGGAAGAATTCACCCCTCCACTTT	CAWSVLAGKNSPLHF